The 28 T cell receptor beta chains reported below all come from one sample, sequenced in a study of identical twins. Each CDR3 protein is one row after TCRdb ran MiXCR on the 5' RACE reads. This table holds more than 650,000 distinct CDR3 sequences, approximately 6.1% found once. What was sequenced was naive T cells sorted from blood. The receptor source for this set is a man between 18 and 35 years old in good health.

This clonotype was seen many times. The rearrangement links TRBV15 to TRBJ2-3; TRBD1 matches 7 bases. The CDR3 runs to 15 residues. Germline trimming cut 1 base from V and 5 bases from J; bases unmatched to any gene: 6. CDR1 and CDR2 (germline): LNHNV, YYDKDF (reference sequence). For the CDR3, the DNA is TGTGCCACCAGCAGAGCTGACAGGGCAGGAGATACGCAGTATTTT. This encodes CATSRADRAGDTQYF. Looking up the rest from reference TRBV15 and TRBJ2-3 gives the full variable domain: DAMVIQNPRYQVTQFGKPVTLSCSQTLNHNVMYWYQQKSSQAPKLLFHYYDKDFNNEADTPDNFQSRRPNTSFCFLDIRSPGLGDTAMYLCATSRADRAGDTQYFGPGTRLTVL.

The rearrangement joins TRBV6-1 to TRBJ2-1; D might be TRBD1 or TRBD2, each matching 5 bases. CDR3 length: 16 amino acids. Germline loops: CDR1 MNHNS, CDR2 SASEGT. V dropped 11 bases and J dropped 8 bases, with 28 bases sitting between them. CDR3 in DNA: TGTGCCGGACGTCCGTTTGGACTGGAGGTCAGGGATGAGCAGTTCTTC. Residues: CAGRPFGLEVRDEQFF.

The gene calls are TRBV20-1 and TRBJ2-1; possibly TRBD2 for D (10 bases). Trimming shortened V by 3 bases and J by 7 bases, and 31 bases separated the two germline ends. Germline V CDR1 and CDR2: DFQATT, SNEGSKA (reference sequence). This CDR3 has 19 residues. CDR3 in amino acids: CSASPGQGFQREGWNEQFF. The DNA of the CDR3 is TGCAGTGCTAGTCCGGGACAGGGATTTCAGCGGGAGGGTTGGAATGAGCAGTTCTTC.

In its sample, this clonotype was seen a few times. This sequence joins TRBV4-3 and TRBJ2-6; D perhaps matches TRBD1 (7 bases). This CDR3 contains 17 residues. Germline V CDR1 and CDR2: LGHNA, YSLEER. V gave up 3 bases and J gave up 1 base, with 13 bases separating them. Here the CDR3 reads CASSQEGAQSGANVLTF. The CDR3 DNA follows: TGCGCCAGCAGCCAGGAGGGGGCTCAATCTGGGGCCAACGTCCTGACTTTC.

This clonotype was recorded at least ten times. The V call is TRBV25-1, the J call TRBJ2-5; D gene ambiguous. Germline V gene lookup returns CDR1 MGHDK and CDR2 SYGVNS. The V gene lost 3 bases and the J gene lost 2 bases, with 7 bases spanning the gap. The CDR3 is 13 residues long. The CDR3 DNA reads TGTGCCAGCAGTGATGGTGTACAAGAGACCCAGTACTTC. Protein sequence: CASSDGVQETQYF.

This clonotype was seen ten or more times. The V gene is TRBV12-3 or TRBV12-4, the J gene TRBJ2-7; 11 nucleotides agree with TRBD1. Trimming at V came to 5 bases and at J to 2 bases, leaving 2 bases not matched to a gene. There are 14 residues in the CDR3. Written as DNA, the CDR3 is TGTGCCAGCAGTAGGACAGGGGGCGCCTACGAGCAGTACTTC. This sequence encodes CASSRTGGAYEQYF.

This clonotype was seen ten or more times. This chain links TRBV29-1 with TRBJ2-3; D might be TRBD2 (6 bases). The germline V and J ends were trimmed by 7 bases and 3 bases, with 11 bases remaining between them. The CDR3 is made up of 12 amino acids. CDR1 is SQVTM, CDR2 ANQGSEA, per germline. The CDR3 nucleotides are TGCAGCGCCGGGAGTGGAACAGATACGCAGTATTTT. This encodes CSAGSGTDTQYF.

This clonotype has ten or more counts. This chain links TRBV12-3 or TRBV12-4 with TRBJ2-3; possible D gene TRBD2, 7 bases. CDR3 length: 15 residues. Trimming removed 6 bases at V and 4 bases at J, with 17 bases between. CDR3 bases: TGTGCCAGCAGCCAAAGAAGGGGGGGGGCAGATACGCAGTATTTT. It translates to CASSQRRGGADTQYF.

This clonotype was seen at least ten times. The CDR3, as DNA: TGTGCCAGCAGTTACCAGAGTTCCCCCTACGAGCAGTACTTC. Amino acid sequence: CASSYQSSPYEQYF. The chain carries TRBV6-5 and TRBJ2-7; D call uncertain. The CDR3 has 14 amino acids. CDR1 and CDR2 (germline): MNHEY, SVGAGI. Trimming pared 2 bases from V and 2 bases from J, leaving 10 bases between.

This clonotype was recorded only once. A read error may produce the germline difference seen at one junction end. V gene TRBV4-1 combines with J gene TRBJ1-1; 7 nucleotides agree with TRBD1. The CDR3 has 15 amino acids. CDR1 MGHRA and CDR2 YSYEKL come from the germline V gene. CDR3 sequence reads: CSSSQELEGAFEAFF. CDR3 DNA: TGCTCCAGCAGCCAAGAGTTGGAGGGGGCATTTGAAGCTTTCTTT.

The gene calls are TRBV7-2 and TRBJ2-3, with 9 bases that match TRBD2. The V segment lost 4 bases and the J segment 5 bases; nucleotides outside the gene matches: 7. This CDR3 comprises 15 residues. Germline CDR1 is SGHTA and CDR2 is FQGNSA. In DNA form, the CDR3 reads TGTGCCAGCAGCTGGATAGCGGGGGCTTTAGATACGCAGTATTTT. Its translation is CASSWIAGALDTQYF.

This clonotype has a handful of counts. V gene TRBV7-2 combines with J gene TRBJ2-5; D remains unclear. The V gene lost 4 bases and the J gene lost 6 bases, with 12 bases spanning the gap. The CDR3 contains 13 residues. CDR1 and CDR2 (germline): SGHTA, FQGNSA. Written as DNA, the CDR3 is TGTGCCAGCAGCTCAACTACAATAAAGACCCAGTACTTC. Translation: CASSSTTIKTQYF.

The chain carries TRBV10-3 and TRBJ2-1; 7 nucleotides line up with TRBD2. The ends lost 6 bases at V and 6 bases at J; junction bases unmatched: 11. Germline CDR1 is ENHRY and CDR2 is SYGVKD. The CDR3 runs to 15 residues. The DNA for the CDR3 is TGTGCCATCAGCGCCGGACTAGGGTTGATCAATGAGCAGTTCTTC. Amino acids: CAISAGLGLINEQFF.

This clonotype occurred many times. CDR3: CSVEDRTSQGTQYF. The DNA for the CDR3 is TGCAGCGTTGAAGATCGGACCTCGCAGGGGACCCAGTACTTC. The chain has TRBV29-1 and TRBJ2-5; a possible D gene is TRBD1 (5 bases). Trimming cost V 0 bases and J 7 bases, with 15 bases left between them. This CDR3 region has 14 residues. Germline CDR1 reads SQVTM; CDR2 reads ANQGSEA.

This clonotype was observed many times. The chain uses TRBV12-3 or TRBV12-4 and TRBJ1-6; TRBD1 agrees at 8 bases. The V and J ends lost 6 bases and 11 bases, in that order; junction bases with no gene match: 9. The CDR3 spans 14 residues. The CDR3 protein is CASSRTGGEAPLHF. CDR3 coding DNA: TGTGCCAGCAGCCGTACAGGGGGAGAGGCACCCCTCCACTTT.

This clonotype was detected ten times or more. V is TRBV12-5 and J is TRBJ1-1; D is unresolved. Germline V gene data show CDR1 as LGHNT and CDR2 as FRNRAP. V gave up 0 bases and J gave up 3 bases, with 11 bases separating them. This CDR3 contains 15 residues. The CDR3 sequence is CASGLVLSGYTEAFF. For the CDR3, the DNA is TGTGCTAGTGGTTTGGTACTGAGCGGGTACACTGAAGCTTTCTTT.

As regards this clonotype: A much bigger clone sits one base away, suggesting this may be a read error. The chain has TRBV12-3 or TRBV12-4 and TRBJ2-2; a possible D gene is TRBD1 (6 bases). The CDR3 has 15 amino acids. The CDR3 region is CANSLGTGTTGELFF. The CDR3 DNA reads TGTGCCAACAGTTTAGGAACGGGGACAACCGGGGAGCTGTTTTTT.

The chain uses TRBV27 and TRBJ2-7; D is possibly TRBD1 (5 bases). The CDR3 covers 14 residues. Deletions cut 4 bases from V and 2 bases from J, with 12 bases between. Per germline, CDR1 MNHEY and CDR2 SMNVEV (reference sequence). The CDR3 sequence: CASSSTVVTYEQYF. CDR3 nucleotide sequence: TGTGCCAGCAGTTCGACAGTGGTGACCTACGAGCAGTACTTC.

This clonotype has a count of ten or more. The rearrangement joins TRBV4-1 to TRBJ2-1, with a tentative D call TRBD2 (6 bases). The CDR3 extends over 16 amino acids. The V end lost 0 bases, the J end lost 3 bases, and 12 bases lay between the germline ends. Germline CDR1 reads MGHRA; CDR2 reads YSYEKL. The CDR3 is CASSQEGGTLYNEQFF. The CDR3 nucleotides read TGCGCCAGCAGCCAAGAGGGCGGGACCCTCTACAATGAGCAGTTCTTC.

In its sample, this clonotype was seen many times. This chain uses TRBV4-3 with TRBJ2-3, with D uncertain. This CDR3 spans 15 amino acids. The germline V and J ends were trimmed by 1 base and 4 bases, with 12 bases remaining between them. Germline assignment: CDR1 LGHNA and CDR2 YSLEER. CDR3 sequence: CASSQGVLHADTQYF. The DNA of the CDR3 is TGCGCCAGCAGCCAAGGTGTGTTACACGCAGATACGCAGTATTTT.

This clonotype was seen a handful of times. V is TRBV20-1 and J is TRBJ2-1; 11 nucleotides line up with TRBD1. V lost 6 bases to trimming and J lost 9 bases; unmatched junction nucleotides: 13. CDR3 length: 15 residues. CDR1 and CDR2 (germline): DFQATT, SNEGSKA (reference sequence). CDR3 region: CSAGEDRGRKSEQFF. The CDR3 nucleotides are TGCAGTGCGGGTGAGGACAGGGGGCGTAAGAGTGAGCAGTTCTTC.

This clonotype occurred many times. This sequence joins TRBV15 and TRBJ2-1; 13 bases are shared with TRBD2. J was trimmed by 1 base and V by 3 bases; bases with no gene match: 6. Germline lookup yields CDR1 LNHNV and CDR2 YYDKDF (reference sequence). The CDR3 is 18 residues long. In DNA, the CDR3 is TGTGCCACCAGCAGCTCCGGACTAGCGGGAGCGTCCTACAATGAGCAGTTCTTC. This sequence encodes CATSSSGLAGASYNEQFF.

The chain has TRBV6-2 or TRBV6-3 and TRBJ2-7; D remains ambiguous. The CDR3 has 13 amino acids. Trimming took off 2 bases at V and 5 bases at J, with 10 bases between the two ends. Germline V gene lookup returns CDR1 MNHEY and CDR2 SVGEGT. As DNA, the CDR3 is TGTGCCAGCAGTTACGGCGGACGTAACGAGCAGTACTTC. It translates to CASSYGGRNEQYF.

The genes are TRBV7-9 and TRBJ2-1, with TRBD1 as a possible D gene (6 bases). Germline lookup yields CDR1 SEHNR and CDR2 FQNEAQ (reference sequence). The ends were cut back, 2 bases at V and 0 bases at J, with 8 bases in the middle. The CDR3 has 15 residues. The CDR3: CASSLLQGSYNEQFF. The CDR3 coding sequence is TGTGCCAGCAGCTTACTACAGGGCTCCTACAATGAGCAGTTCTTC.

The chain uses TRBV2 and TRBJ2-3, with D hard to call. The CDR3 extends over 15 amino acids. Germline CDR1 is SNHLY and CDR2 is FYNNEI. The V and J ends lost 6 bases and 1 base respectively, with 14 bases between them. The CDR3 sequence: CASREQTSGTDTQYF. CDR3 sequence (DNA): TGTGCCAGCAGAGAGCAGACGAGCGGCACAGATACGCAGTATTTT.

This clonotype was seen ten or more times. This chain joins TRBV20-1 and TRBJ1-2, with no clear D. The CDR3 sequence is 12 residues long. Between the trimmed V and J ends, which lost 5 bases and 2 bases, there was a span of 9 bases. Germline V gene lookup returns CDR1 DFQATT and CDR2 SNEGSKA (reference sequence). CDR3 protein: CSAPTGNYGYTF. CDR3 in DNA: TGCAGTGCTCCGACTGGGAACTATGGCTACACCTTC.

This clonotype came up many times. The rearrangement links TRBV18 to TRBJ2-1, with a weak D call TRBD2 (5 bases). The CDR3 sequence is 15 residues long. Deletions cut 6 bases from V and 7 bases from J, with 19 bases between. Germline lookup yields CDR1 KGHSH and CDR2 LQKENI. This chain's CDR3 is CASSTIRKRGNEQFF. In DNA, the CDR3 is TGTGCCAGCTCTACCATTAGGAAACGAGGGAATGAGCAGTTCTTC.

This clonotype has more than one count but fewer than ten. The V and J genes are TRBV6-5 and TRBJ1-5; no clear D. CDR1 is MNHEY and CDR2 is SVGAGI in the germline V gene. V lost 0 bases, J lost 2 bases, and 8 bases lay in between. The CDR3 has 15 residues. In DNA form, the CDR3 reads TGTGCCAGCAGTTACTCCGCGGGTGGCAATCAGCCCCAGCATTTT. It yields the protein CASSYSAGGNQPQHF.